The entry below gives a single T cell receptor (beta chain) sequence along with its context. This CDR3 is also generated by other DNA sequences in the sample. These data belong to a study of blood T cell repertoires in COVID-19. The V and J ends lost 2 bases and 2 bases respectively, with 4 bases between them. The germline V gene encodes CDR1 GTSNPN and CDR2 SVGIG (reference sequence). There are 11 residues in the CDR3. The protocol was immunoSEQ multiplex PCR, while the TCRdb copy is restricted to in-frame clones and leaves out a portion. The table includes around 300,000 clones, about 85% detected once.

The sample was peripheral blood. This clonotype was sampled from a human donor in a cohort sampled during active COVID-19. The rearrangement links TRBV30 to TRBJ2-7, with D hard to call. The CDR3 region is CAWSLAYEQYF. CDR3 in DNA: TGTGCCTGGAGTCTAGCCTACGAGCAGTACTTC. The variable domain in full, completed from reference TRBV30 and TRBJ2-7, reads SQTIHQWPATLVQPVGSPLSLECTVEGTSNPNLYWYRQAAGRGLQLLFYSVGIGQISSEVPQNLSASRPQDRQFILSSKKLLLSDSGFYLCAWSLAYEQYFGPGTRLTVT.